The 5 T cell receptor beta chains given below trace back to one sample, sequenced in a study of blood T cell repertoires in COVID-19. Profiling relied on immunoSEQ multiplex PCR, and the TCRdb table lists in-frame clones only, not all of them. The repertoire has around 280,000 clones, more than 70% of them found once; the top ten carry approximately 11%. Sequencing was carried out using peripheral blood. These receptors originate from a woman aged 25 to 39 with COVID-19, enrolled during active disease.

This clone was seen more than once but under ten times. The sample carries other DNA sequences with the same CDR3. CDR3 nucleotides: TGTGCCAGCAGCCGGGACAGGGGGAACACTGAAGCTTTCTTT. Its translation is CASSRDRGNTEAFF. This chain links TRBV6-5 with TRBJ1-1; the match to TRBD1 covers 10 bases. J was trimmed by 1 base and V by 6 bases; bases with no gene match: 2. Germline CDR1 MNHEY, CDR2 SVGAGI. The CDR3 contains 14 residues.

This chain connects TRBV15 to TRBJ2-7, with 8 bases matching TRBD1. After removal of 3 bases from V and 1 base from J, the junction contained 2 bases not matched to a gene. The V gene's germline CDR1 is LNHNV and CDR2 YYDKDF (reference sequence). The CDR3 is 14 amino acids. CDR3 amino acids: CATSRGTGSYEQYF. CDR3 in DNA: TGTGCCACCAGCAGGGGGACAGGATCCTACGAGCAGTACTTC.

The chain uses TRBV7-2 and TRBJ2-1; the match to TRBD2 covers 12 bases. CDR3 length: 17 residues. With 5 bases clipped from V and 4 bases from J, the junction kept 9 bases outside the gene matches. The germline CDR1 and CDR2 sequences are SGHTA and FQGNSA. CDR3 in amino acids: CASSQPGLAGSYNEQFF. CDR3 nucleotide sequence: TGTGCCAGCAGCCAGCCGGGACTAGCGGGCTCTTACAATGAGCAGTTCTTC.

The sample holds a few counts of this clone. The rearrangement uses TRBV20-1 and TRBJ2-1, with TRBD2 matching 9 bases. This CDR3 comprises 15 residues. Germline CDR1 reads DFQATT; CDR2 reads SNEGSKA (reference sequence). V lost 3 bases and J lost 10; bases outside the gene matches: 13. This chain's CDR3 is CSASIAGDGSWEQFF. The CDR3, as DNA: TGCAGTGCTAGTATAGCGGGAGATGGATCATGGGAGCAGTTCTTC.

CDR3: CASSQDRSNEQFF. As DNA, the CDR3 is TGTGCCAGCAGCCAAGATAGGAGCAATGAGCAGTTCTTC. This chain joins TRBV3-1 (or the pseudogene TRBV3-2) and TRBJ2-1; D call uncertain. The V gene's germline CDR1 is LGHDT and CDR2 YNNKEL (reference sequence). Trimming shortened V by 0 bases and J by 6 bases, and 6 bases separated the two germline ends. CDR3 length: 13 amino acids.